This entry features one TCR beta chain sequence. This record belongs to a study of cytomegalovirus exposure and HLA in healthy donors. Germline assignment: CDR1 LNHNV and CDR2 YYDKDF (reference sequence). The V gene end was trimmed by 5 bases and the J gene end by 3 bases; junction bases not matched to a gene: 9. This CDR3 has 17 amino acids. PCR was performed using 60 Vbeta and 13 Jbeta primers. Only in-frame clones appear in the TCRdb table, and some are missing; sequencing was by immunoSEQ multiplex PCR. The data show about 160,000 clones, around 80% seen once. The TCR comes from a man between 18 and 35 years old in good health and CMV-seronegative. The specimen was PBMCs. This chain uses TRBV15 with TRBJ1-4; 10 bases align to TRBD1. Here the CDR3 DNA reads TGTGCCACCAGCTCCCCGGGACAGGGGTGGGCTAATGAAAAACTGTTTTTT. It yields the protein CATSSPGQGWANEKLFF.